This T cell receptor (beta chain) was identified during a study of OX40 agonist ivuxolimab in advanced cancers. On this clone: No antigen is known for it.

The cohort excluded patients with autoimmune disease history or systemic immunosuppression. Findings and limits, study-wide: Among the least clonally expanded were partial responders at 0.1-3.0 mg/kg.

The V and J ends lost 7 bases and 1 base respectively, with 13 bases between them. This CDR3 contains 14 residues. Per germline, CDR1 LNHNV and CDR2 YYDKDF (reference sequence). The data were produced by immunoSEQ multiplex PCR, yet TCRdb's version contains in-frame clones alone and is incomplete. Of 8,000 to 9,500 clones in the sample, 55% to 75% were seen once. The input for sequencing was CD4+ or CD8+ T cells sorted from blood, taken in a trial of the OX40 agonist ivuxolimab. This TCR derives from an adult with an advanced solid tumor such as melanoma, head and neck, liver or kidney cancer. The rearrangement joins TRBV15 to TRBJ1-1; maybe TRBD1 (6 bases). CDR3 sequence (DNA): TGTGCCACCAACGATAGGGGGGGGAACACTGAAGCTTTCTTT. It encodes CATNDRGGNTEAFF.